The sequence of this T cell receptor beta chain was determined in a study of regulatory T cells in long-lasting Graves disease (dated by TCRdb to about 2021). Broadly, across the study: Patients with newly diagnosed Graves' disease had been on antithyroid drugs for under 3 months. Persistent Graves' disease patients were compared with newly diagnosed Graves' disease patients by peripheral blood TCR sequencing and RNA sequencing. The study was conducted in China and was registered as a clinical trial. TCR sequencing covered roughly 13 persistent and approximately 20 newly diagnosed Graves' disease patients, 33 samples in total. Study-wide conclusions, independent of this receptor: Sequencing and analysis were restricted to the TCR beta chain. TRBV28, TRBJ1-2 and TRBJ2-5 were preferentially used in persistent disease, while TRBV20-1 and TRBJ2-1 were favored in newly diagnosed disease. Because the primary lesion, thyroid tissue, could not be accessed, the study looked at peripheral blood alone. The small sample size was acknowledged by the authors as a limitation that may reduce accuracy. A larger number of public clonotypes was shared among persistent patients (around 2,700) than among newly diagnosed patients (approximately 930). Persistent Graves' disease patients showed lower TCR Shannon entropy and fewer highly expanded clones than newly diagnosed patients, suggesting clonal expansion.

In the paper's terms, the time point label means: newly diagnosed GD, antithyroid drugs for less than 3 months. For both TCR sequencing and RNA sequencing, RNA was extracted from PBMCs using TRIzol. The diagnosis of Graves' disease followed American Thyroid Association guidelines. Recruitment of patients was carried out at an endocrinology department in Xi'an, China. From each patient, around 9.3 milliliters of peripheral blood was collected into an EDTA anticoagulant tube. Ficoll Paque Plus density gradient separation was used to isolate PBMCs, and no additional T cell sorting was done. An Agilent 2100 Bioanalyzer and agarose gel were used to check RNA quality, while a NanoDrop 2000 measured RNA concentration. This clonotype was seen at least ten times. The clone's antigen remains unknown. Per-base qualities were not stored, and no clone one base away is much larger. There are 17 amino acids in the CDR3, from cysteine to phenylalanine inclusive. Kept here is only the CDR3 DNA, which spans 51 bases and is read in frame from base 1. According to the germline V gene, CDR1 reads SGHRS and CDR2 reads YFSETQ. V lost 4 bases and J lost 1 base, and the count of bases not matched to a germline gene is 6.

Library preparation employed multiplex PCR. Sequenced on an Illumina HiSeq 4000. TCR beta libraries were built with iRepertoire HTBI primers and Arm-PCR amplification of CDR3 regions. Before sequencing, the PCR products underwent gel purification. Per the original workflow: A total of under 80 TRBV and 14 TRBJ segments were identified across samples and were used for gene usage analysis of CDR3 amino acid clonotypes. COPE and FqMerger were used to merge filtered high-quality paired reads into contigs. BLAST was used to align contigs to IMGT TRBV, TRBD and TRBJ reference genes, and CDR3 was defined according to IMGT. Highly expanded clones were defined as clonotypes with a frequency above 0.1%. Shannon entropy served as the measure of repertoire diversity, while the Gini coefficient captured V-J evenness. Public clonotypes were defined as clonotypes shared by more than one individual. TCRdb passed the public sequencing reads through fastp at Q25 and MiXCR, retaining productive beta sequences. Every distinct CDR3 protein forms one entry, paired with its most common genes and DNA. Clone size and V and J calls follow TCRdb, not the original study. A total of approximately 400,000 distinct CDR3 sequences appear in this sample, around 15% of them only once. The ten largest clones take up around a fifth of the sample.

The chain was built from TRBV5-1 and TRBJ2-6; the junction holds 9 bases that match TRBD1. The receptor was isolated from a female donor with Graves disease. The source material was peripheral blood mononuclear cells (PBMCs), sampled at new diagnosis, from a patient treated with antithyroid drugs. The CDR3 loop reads CASSHGQGSSGANVLTF. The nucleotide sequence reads TGCGCCAGCAGCCACGGACAGGGGTCTTCTGGGGCCAACGTCCTGACTTTC.